The rows below give T cell receptor beta chains drawn from one sample of a study of immune evolution from preneoplasia to lung adenocarcinoma. The repertoire was sequenced with immunoSEQ multiplex PCR; TCRdb's copy has only in-frame clones and lacks some. Here the sample spans approximately 7,700 clones, about 85% being singletons. The material sequenced was FFPE minimally invasive lung adenocarcinoma tissue. The origin of the receptors is a person older than 75 with lung adenocarcinoma. CDR3s include the opening cysteine and the closing phenylalanine or tryptophan. Size is stated for part of the rows, as once, few or many counts, or as a class when the clone is expanded.

V gene: TRBV5-6
clone size: .
CDR3 protein: CASSPTRRGTNEKLFF

V gene: TRBV10-3
clone size: .
CDR3 protein: CAISTRSRAGETQYF

V gene: TRBV30
clone size: .
CDR3 protein: CAWSVEGGNQPQHF

V gene: TRBV28
clone size: .
CDR3 protein: CASSLGGNQETQYF

V gene: TRBV11-2
clone size: .
CDR3 protein: CASSLRGQGSGQPQHF

V gene: TRBV28
clone size: .
CDR3 protein: CASSRTRIAVFF

V gene: TRBV11-3
clone size: once
CDR3 protein: CASSLRAGASYEQYF

V gene: TRBV14
clone size: few
CDR3 protein: CASSQGSGGVYF

V gene: TRBV6-1
clone size: .
CDR3 protein: CASNAFWEQYF

V gene: TRBV2
clone size: .
CDR3 protein: CASTRLAGGPGEQYF

V gene: TRBV7-9
clone size: .
CDR3 protein: CASSLAGGRGDTQYF

V gene: TRBV5-1
clone size: .
CDR3 protein: CASSSGPTAEQFF

V gene: TRBV7-8
clone size: .
CDR3 protein: CASSSILGWTEAFF

V gene: TRBV6-5
clone size: .
CDR3 protein: CASGPDGANTEAFF

V gene: TRBV28
clone size: .
CDR3 protein: CASSFVGRGYPQPQHF

V gene: TRBV20-1
clone size: .
CDR3 protein: CSARGHYEQYF

V gene: TRBV19
clone size: .
CDR3 protein: CASKGDSYDNEKLFF

V gene: TRBV2
clone size: .
CDR3 protein: CASSEEGGTNTGELFF

V gene: TRBV7-3
clone size: .
CDR3 protein: CASSPLSATGELFF

V gene: TRBV29-1
clone size: .
CDR3 protein: CSGGLGDEKLFF

V gene: TRBV6-6
clone size: .
CDR3 protein: CASSYGRVAFYEQFF

V gene: TRBV5-6
clone size: few
CDR3 protein: CASSLGPSISYEQYF

V gene: TRBV7-2
clone size: .
CDR3 protein: CASSPVRQDTGELFF

V gene: TRBV11-2
clone size: .
CDR3 protein: CASSEQGMRDYNEQFF

V gene: TRBV27
clone size: .
CDR3 protein: CASSRGGGYTF

V gene: TRBV10-2
clone size: .
CDR3 protein: CASSEERPGVGKNIQYF

V gene: TRBV19
clone size: once
CDR3 protein: CASSIGAGTHSPLHF

V gene: TRBV5-4
clone size: .
CDR3 protein: CASSRTSGYYSYNEQFF

V gene: TRBV19
clone size: .
CDR3 protein: CASSIGDLGTEAFF

V gene: TRBV7-2
clone size: .
CDR3 protein: CASSLEDRRYGYTF

V gene: TRBV19
clone size: .
CDR3 protein: CASSPTGIGPPQETQYF

V gene: TRBV7-8
clone size: .
CDR3 protein: CASSLELGESYGYTF

V gene: TRBV28
clone size: .
CDR3 protein: CASRRGTGNTIYF

V gene: TRBV7-8
clone size: .
CDR3 protein: CASSSRQGFRNTEAFF

V gene: TRBV6-6
clone size: once
CDR3 protein: CASSYGGYGYTF